The clone carrying this T cell receptor beta chain was counted between two and nine times. Its cognate antigen is unknown. Of the isolated RNA, all was reverse transcribed, and so the sequenced material was expressed TCRB transcripts. The assay was immunoSEQ multiplex PCR, and TCRdb's table has in-frame clones only and misses some. The profile covers roughly 28,000 clones, with approximately 55% appearing a single time and 1.4% to 1.5% taken by the ten largest. Trimming left V 3 bases short and J 0 bases short, with 15 bases between. The CDR3 has 16 residues. Germline CDR1 reads MDHEN; CDR2 reads SYDVKM. The sample belongs to a study of beta chain features in type 1 diabetes. Study-wide results and limits: Patients with Type 1 diabetes showed moderately but significantly shorter TCRB CDR3s in all four CD4+ subsets. Patients' naive, central memory and regulatory TCRB repertoires appeared more alike than those of healthy donors.

Sequencing was performed on Tregs from blood. The V and J genes are TRBV28 and TRBJ2-7; D might be TRBD1 (5 bases). This receptor was identified in a young woman with type 1 diabetes. The CDR3, as DNA: TGTGCCAGCAGTTTCCAAACCGACAGCCTCTCCTACGAGCAGTACTTC. It yields the protein CASSFQTDSLSYEQYF.